These T cell receptor beta chains were read from a single sample in a study of blood T cell repertoires in COVID-19. Profiled with immunoSEQ multiplex PCR; TCRdb holds only in-frame clones, not every one. The sample has approximately 100,000 clones; 82% are singletons. Sequences were obtained from peripheral blood. The receptors come from a man aged 55 to 69 with acute or convalescent COVID-19. The CDR3 runs from the conserved cysteine through the conserved F or W. A D gene is named only where the DNA matches it firmly. Part of the rows lack a size; the others show once, few, many or a class for expanded clones.

D gene,J gene,V gene,clone size,CDR3 protein,CDR3 DNA
-,TRBJ2-5,TRBV5-1,-,CASSLVPGEETQYF,TGCGCCAGCAGCTTGGTTCCCGGGGAGGAGACCCAGTACTTC
-,TRBJ2-1,TRBV4-1,-,CASSPNPTSYAEQFF,TGCGCCAGCAGCCCCAACCCGACTAGTTATGCTGAGCAGTTCTTC
TRBD2,TRBJ2-5,TRBV7-3,once,CASSLAGLETQYF,TGTGCCAGCAGCCTAGCGGGTCTGGAGACCCAGTACTTC
-,TRBJ1-1,TRBV10-3,-,CAISVSGENTEAFF,TGTGCCATCAGTGTCTCAGGGGAGAACACTGAAGCTTTCTTT
TRBD1,TRBJ2-3,TRBV7-3,-,CASSPRTGAATDTQYF,TGTGCCAGCAGCCCCCGGACAGGGGCGGCCACAGATACGCAGTATTTT
TRBD1,TRBJ1-3,TRBV4-1,once,CASSQDRNRGGINTIYF,TGCGCCAGCAGCCAAGATCGGAACAGGGGTGGAATCAACACCATATATTTT
TRBD1,TRBJ2-7,TRBV18,-,CASSPAGQAPGWEQYF,TGTGCCAGCTCACCCGCAGGACAGGCCCCGGGATGGGAGCAGTACTTC
-,TRBJ2-1,TRBV11-3,-,CASSLVRGPLEQFF,TGTGCCAGCAGCTTAGTGCGGGGGCCACTAGAGCAGTTCTTC
-,TRBJ2-7,TRBV2,-,CASSVNIYEQYF,TGTGCCAGCAGTGTAAATATCTACGAGCAGTACTTC
TRBD2,TRBJ2-1,TRBV19,-,CASSPWRLAGADEQFF,TGTGCCAGTAGTCCGTGGCGACTAGCGGGGGCTGATGAGCAGTTCTTC
TRBD2,TRBJ2-1,TRBV5-1,-,CASSLERGVGEQFF,TGCGCCAGCAGCTTGGAGCGGGGGGTTGGTGAGCAGTTCTTC
TRBD1,TRBJ1-5,TRBV2,-,CASSGTGGDQPQHF,TGTGCCAGCAGTGGGACAGGGGGTGATCAGCCCCAGCATTTT
-,TRBJ1-5,TRBV4-1,few,CASSQDHQGPKGQPQHF,TGCGCCAGCAGCCAAGATCACCAGGGTCCCAAAGGTCAGCCCCAGCATTTT
TRBD1,TRBJ1-2,TRBV5-1,-,CASSSGQAGYGYTF,TGCGCCAGCAGCTCCGGACAGGCCGGCTATGGCTACACCTTC
-,TRBJ1-1,TRBV4-1,once,CASSPRWAGTEAFF,TGCGCCAGCAGCCCAAGATGGGCGGGGACTGAAGCTTTCTTT